This T cell receptor beta chain was captured in a study of blood T cell repertoires in COVID-19 (dated by TCRdb to the early 2020s). Notes on the research overall: Samples covering the acute and convalescent phases of COVID-19 were provided by collaborators in the United States, Italy and Spain. The prospective study material was composed of cDNA or gDNA derived from T cells, B-cell-depleted T cells, or PBMCs. The dataset comprised deeply sampled blood TCRbeta repertoires from subjects exposed to, actively infected with, or recovered from COVID-19. The repertoires were released in a freely available public database intended as a resource for research on the immune response to SARS-CoV-2. The samples were drawn from the first 160 participants of the ongoing ImmuneRACE study and from 1,254 subjects provided by 6 global collaborators. Nearly every sample came with metadata listing a de-identified subject ID, COVID-19 status, age in years and sex. HLA class I and class II types, where available, came from metadata supplied by the sample provider rather than from assay-based typing.

The CDR3 numbers 19 residues from cysteine through phenylalanine. Solely the CDR3 DNA is kept, with 57 bases framed from the first base. Broader findings and caveats from the paper: Clinical and demographic metadata were provided uncurated, with the amount varying by source and participant.

As regards this clone: There is no known antigen for this receptor. Qualities for individual bases were not recorded, and no much larger clone is one base off.

TCRbeta CDR3 regions were amplified from genomic DNA by means of the immunoSEQ Assay, a bias-controlled multiplex PCR. The original pipeline was this. Nucleated cell counts per sample were estimated from amplification of reference gene primers within the assay. To quantify the absolute abundance of each unique TCRbeta CDR3 rearrangement, sequence reads were collapsed and filtered. For each sample, productive Simpson clonality was calculated as the square root of Simpson's diversity index over productive rearrangements. What TCRdb holds here is the immuneACCESS table cut down to in-frame rearrangements. Part of the clones is not present; checked against another copy, under half of the missing clones reflect an unresolved V gene, and the others are unexplained. The V and J calls and clone size were taken over from that table, and D and trimming were inferred from the DNA. In all, the sample holds 250,000 or so clones, and more than 80% of those were seen once. Approximately 4% of the sample rests with the top ten.

Participants in the prospective study were enrolled through a virtual design, were aged roughly 18 to 95 years, and lived in 24 United States geographic areas. In the prospective study, participants were assigned to cohorts based on the clinical history participants reported in a screening survey and a study questionnaire. In the prospective study, mobile phlebotomists collected whole blood, serum and a nasopharyngeal or oropharyngeal swab from each participant. Participants in the prospective study had the option to provide additional blood draws and questionnaires over an approximately 2-month period. Before DNA extraction, prospective study blood samples were shipped either frozen or at room temperature.

The sample consisted of PBMCs or T cells enriched from blood (not recorded which). The receptor comes from a woman in her 30s with acute COVID-19. This receptor chain uses TRBV21-1 and TRBJ2-1; the table's D call, TRBD2, was not checked against the DNA. TRBV21-1 is flagged as a pseudogene. The CDR3 region has the sequence CASSAQKAVPGGSGHEQFF. The sequenced DNA: TGTGCCAGCAGCGCCCAAAAAGCCGTCCCGGGCGGGAGCGGCCATGAGCAGTTCTTC.